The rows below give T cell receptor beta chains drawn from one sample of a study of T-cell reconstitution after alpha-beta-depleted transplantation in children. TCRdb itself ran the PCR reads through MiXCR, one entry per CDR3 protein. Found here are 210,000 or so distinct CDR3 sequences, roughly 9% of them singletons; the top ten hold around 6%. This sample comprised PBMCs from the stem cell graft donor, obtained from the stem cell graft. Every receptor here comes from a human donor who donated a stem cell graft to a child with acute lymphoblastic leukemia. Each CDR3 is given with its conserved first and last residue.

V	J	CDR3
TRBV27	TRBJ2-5	CASSTTGFLGETQYF
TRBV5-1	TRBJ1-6	CASSLEQNSPLHF
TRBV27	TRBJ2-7	CASRLMTGQSSYEQYF
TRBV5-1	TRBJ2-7	CASSWAGQGVSYEQYF
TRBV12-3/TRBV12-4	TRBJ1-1	CASSFGQEAFF
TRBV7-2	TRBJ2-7	CASTPTGGNTYEQYF
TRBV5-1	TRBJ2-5	CASSISAGNQETQYF
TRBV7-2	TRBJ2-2	CASSSSGGASGELFF
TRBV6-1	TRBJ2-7	CASSGTVGSLGYEQYF
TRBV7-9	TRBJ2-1	CASSLQGVKEQFF
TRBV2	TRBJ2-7	CASSEGGLSNYEQYF
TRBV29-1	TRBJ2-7	CSVEAGNGVYEQYF
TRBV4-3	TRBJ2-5	CASSQDAGEETQYF
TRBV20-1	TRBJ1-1	CRPCEDLNTEAFF
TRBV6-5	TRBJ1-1	CASSSRTLSNTEAFF
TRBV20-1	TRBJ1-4	CSARGQGNEKLFF
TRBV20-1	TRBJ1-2	CSARDRHYGYTF
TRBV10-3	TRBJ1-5	CAISGTGVSNQPQHF
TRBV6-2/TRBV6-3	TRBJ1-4	CASSNTAGWKLFF
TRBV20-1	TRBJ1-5	CSAPGRPNQPQHF
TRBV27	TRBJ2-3	CASSLQVSTDTQYF
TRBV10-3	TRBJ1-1	CAISEHGLGNTEAFF
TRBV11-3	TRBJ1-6	CASSLDGNNSPLHF
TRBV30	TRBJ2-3	CAWSLAGSTDTQYF
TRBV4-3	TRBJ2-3	CASSQGSGLAGDTDTQYF
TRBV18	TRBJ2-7	CASSPPAESYEQYF
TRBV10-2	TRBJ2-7	CASSESSGTGYEQYF
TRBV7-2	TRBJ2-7	CASSPGTSGGIMYEQYF
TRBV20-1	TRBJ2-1	CSATGASGGNEQFF
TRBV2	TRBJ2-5	CASSGIGVGPQETQYF
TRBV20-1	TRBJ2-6	CSAADSSGANVLTF
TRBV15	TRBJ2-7	CATSRGGLAGGHEQYF
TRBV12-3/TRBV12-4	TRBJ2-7	CASSTHRESSYEQYF
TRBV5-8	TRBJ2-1	CASSLKGDIEQFF
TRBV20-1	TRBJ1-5	CSARVGQGNQPQHF
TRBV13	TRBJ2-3	CASKVTDTQYF
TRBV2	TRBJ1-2	CASSRDRGGGYTF
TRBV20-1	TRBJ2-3	CSASENRGGDTQYF
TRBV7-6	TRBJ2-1	CASSLIGGSYNEQFF
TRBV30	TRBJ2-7	CAWSGPGRKLYEQYF
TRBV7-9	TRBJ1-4	CASSSTLGGREKLFF
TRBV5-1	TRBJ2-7	CASSLLGWSSYEQYF
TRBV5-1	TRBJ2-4	CASSYAGPENIQYF
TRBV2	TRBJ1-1	CASGSQGDNTEAFF
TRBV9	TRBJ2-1	CASSVGGGTYNEQFF
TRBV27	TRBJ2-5	CASSSTGTGGARTQYF
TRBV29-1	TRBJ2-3	CSVDGTGDTDTQYF
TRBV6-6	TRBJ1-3	CASSNSGNTIYF
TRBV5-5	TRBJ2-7	CASSREGAPIYEQYF
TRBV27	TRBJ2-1	CASSILAGGSNEQFF
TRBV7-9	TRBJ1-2	CASSSETGTGNKSYTF
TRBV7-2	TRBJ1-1	CASSRLELNTEAFF
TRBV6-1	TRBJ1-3	CASRGRFSGNTIYF
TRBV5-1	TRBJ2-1	CASSSGGASGEQFF